This T cell receptor (beta chain) comes out of a study of identical twins. A universal primer site came from template switching; cDNA carried unique molecular identifiers. TCRdb processed the 5' RACE reads anew with MiXCR; each CDR3 protein has one entry. The sample records 1.5 million or so distinct CDR3 sequences, around 33% being singletons. Concerning this clonotype: Its antigen is unknown.

V shed 3 bases, J shed 2 bases, and the junction held 6 bases outside the gene matches. The CDR3 length is 15 residues. Germline V gives CDR1 MGHRA, CDR2 YSYEKL. Study observations and caveats: Memory repertoires showed no such pattern, whereas abundant cord blood beta clonotypes carried fewer insertions. Conclusions were based on cross-sectional statistical analysis, without following the same donors.

J is TRBJ2-5 and V is TRBV4-1; 7 bases are a match to TRBD2. Sequencing input: cord blood. The receptor was isolated from a newborn girl in good health. The CDR3 loop is CASSQYWTSQETQYF. The CDR3 nucleotides are TGCGCCAGCAGCCAGTACTGGACTAGTCAAGAGACCCAGTACTTC.